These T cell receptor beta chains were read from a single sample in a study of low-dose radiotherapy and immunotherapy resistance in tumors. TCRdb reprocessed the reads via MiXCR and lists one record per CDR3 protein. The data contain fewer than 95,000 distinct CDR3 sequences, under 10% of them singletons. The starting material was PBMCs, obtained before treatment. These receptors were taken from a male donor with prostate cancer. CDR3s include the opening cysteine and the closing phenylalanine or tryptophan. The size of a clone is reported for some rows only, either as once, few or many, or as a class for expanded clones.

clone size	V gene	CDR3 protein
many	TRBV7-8	CASSLAGFSGEQYF
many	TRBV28	CAGHSNGQGRDGYTF
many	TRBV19	CASISTGYHEQFF
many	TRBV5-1	CASRIVDSYNEQFF
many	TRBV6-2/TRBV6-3	CASTGTSGRAGNNEQFF
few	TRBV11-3	CASSPSLSGANVLTF
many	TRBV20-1	CSAADSQAFF
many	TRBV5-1	CASRRSGGADTQYF
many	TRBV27	CASSQGQGWGEQYF
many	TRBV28	CASSSIVAGDNEQFF
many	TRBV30	CAWTSPDRAYEQYF
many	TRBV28	CASSFTGGYEQYF
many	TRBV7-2	CASSGSIAGVSYNEQFF
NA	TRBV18	CASSPQLAGGGDTQYF
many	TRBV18	CASSLETGNSNQPQHF
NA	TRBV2	CASRDIGLGNQPQHF
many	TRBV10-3	CAISPTGGDTQYF
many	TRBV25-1	CASRTTGANGYTF
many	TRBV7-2	CASSSADRGSPYEQYF
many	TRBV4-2	CASSQDLGANTGELFF
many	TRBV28	CASSLGGGGNEQFF
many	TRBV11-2	CASSLGDPAGQFF
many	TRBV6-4	CASSLELADNEQFF
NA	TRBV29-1	CSAAGQGGEQYF
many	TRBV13	CASSGGTAQETQYF
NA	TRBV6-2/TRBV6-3	CASSYSQTGPGEQYF
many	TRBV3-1	CASSQGDQGTEAFF
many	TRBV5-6	CASSFSTEAFF
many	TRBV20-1	CSVPRQGRYGYTF
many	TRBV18	CASSPPQGLANIQYF
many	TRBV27	CASRPTSVGTGELFF
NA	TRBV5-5	CASSPLAGGPGTGELFF